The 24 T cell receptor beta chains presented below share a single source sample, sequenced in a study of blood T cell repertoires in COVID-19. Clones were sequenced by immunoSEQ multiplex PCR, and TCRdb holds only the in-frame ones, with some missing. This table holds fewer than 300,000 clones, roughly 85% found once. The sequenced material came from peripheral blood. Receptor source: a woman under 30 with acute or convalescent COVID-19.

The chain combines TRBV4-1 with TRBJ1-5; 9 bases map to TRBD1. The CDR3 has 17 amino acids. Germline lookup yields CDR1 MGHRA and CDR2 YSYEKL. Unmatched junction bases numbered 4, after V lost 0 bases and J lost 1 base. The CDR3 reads CASSQELGQGSNQPQHF. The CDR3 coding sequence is TGCGCCAGCAGCCAAGAATTGGGACAGGGAAGCAATCAGCCCCAGCATTTT.

The CDR3 spells CSASSIPGHTNEKLFF. The CDR3 bases are TGCAGTGCTAGTTCGATACCAGGTCATACTAATGAAAAACTGTTTTTT. V is TRBV20-1 and J is TRBJ1-4; D remains unclear. The V end was cut by 3 bases, the J end by 2 bases, with 16 bases between. The CDR3 extends over 16 amino acids. In germline, CDR1 is DFQATT, CDR2 SNEGSKA (reference sequence).

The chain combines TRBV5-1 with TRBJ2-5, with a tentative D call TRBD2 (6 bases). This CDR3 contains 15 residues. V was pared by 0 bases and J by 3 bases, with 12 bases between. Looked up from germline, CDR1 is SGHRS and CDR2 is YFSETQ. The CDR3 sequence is CASSLGSGEEETQYF. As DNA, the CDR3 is TGCGCCAGCAGCTTGGGTTCGGGAGAGGAAGAGACCCAGTACTTC.

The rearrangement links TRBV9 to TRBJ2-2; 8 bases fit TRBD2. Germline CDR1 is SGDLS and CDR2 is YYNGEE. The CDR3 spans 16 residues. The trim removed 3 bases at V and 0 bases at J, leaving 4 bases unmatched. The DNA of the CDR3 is TGTGCCAGCAGCGCTCGGGGGGGCTCGAACACCGGGGAGCTGTTTTTT. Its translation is CASSARGGSNTGELFF.

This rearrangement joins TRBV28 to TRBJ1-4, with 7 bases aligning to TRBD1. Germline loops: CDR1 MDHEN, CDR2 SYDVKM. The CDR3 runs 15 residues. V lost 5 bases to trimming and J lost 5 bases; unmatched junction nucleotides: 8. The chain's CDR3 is CASSAGTVKNEKLFF. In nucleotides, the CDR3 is TGTGCCAGCAGTGCCGGGACAGTCAAAAATGAAAAACTGTTTTTT.

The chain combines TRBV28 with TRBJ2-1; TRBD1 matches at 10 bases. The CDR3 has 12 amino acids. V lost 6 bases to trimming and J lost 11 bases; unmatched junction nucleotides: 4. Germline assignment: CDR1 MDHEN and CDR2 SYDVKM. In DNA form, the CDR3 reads TGTGCCAGCAGACCGGGACAGGGGAAGCAGTTCTTC. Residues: CASRPGQGKQFF.

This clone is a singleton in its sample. CDR3 DNA sequence: TGTGCCAGCAGTTACCGGCCAGGCATTTTCATAGCTAACTATGGCTACACCTTC. It specifies CASSYRPGIFIANYGYTF. The gene calls are TRBV6-2 or TRBV6-3 and TRBJ1-2; D unclear. Trimming pared 2 bases from V and 0 bases from J, leaving 19 bases between. This CDR3 is built from 18 residues. The germline gives CDR1 MNHEY, CDR2 SVGEGT.

This CDR3 reads CASSSTGGQETQYF. The CDR3 nucleotides read TGTGCCAGCAGCTCGACAGGGGGGCAAGAGACCCAGTACTTC. V usage is TRBV5-5 and J usage is TRBJ2-5; 9 nucleotides match TRBD1. The CDR3 spans 14 residues. Germline lookup yields CDR1 SGHKS and CDR2 YYEKEE (reference sequence). The J segment lost 2 bases and the V segment lost 3 bases, leaving 2 bases of the junction unmatched.

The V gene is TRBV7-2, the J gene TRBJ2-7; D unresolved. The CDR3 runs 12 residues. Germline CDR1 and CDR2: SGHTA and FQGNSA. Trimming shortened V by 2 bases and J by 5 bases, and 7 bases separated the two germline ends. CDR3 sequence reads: CASSLNRDEQYF. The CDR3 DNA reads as TGTGCCAGCAGCTTAAATCGTGACGAGCAGTACTTC. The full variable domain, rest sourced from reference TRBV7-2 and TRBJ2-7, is GAGVSQSPSNKVTEKGKDVELRCDPISGHTALYWYRQSLGQGLEFLIYFQGNSAPDKSGLPSDRFSAERTGGSVSTLTIQRTQQEDSAVYLCASSLNRDEQYFGPGTRLTVT.

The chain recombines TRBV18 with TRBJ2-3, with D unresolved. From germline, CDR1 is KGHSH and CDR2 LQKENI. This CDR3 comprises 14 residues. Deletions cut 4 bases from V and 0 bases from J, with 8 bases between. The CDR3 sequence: CASSLADSTDTQYF. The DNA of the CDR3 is TGTGCCAGCTCACTTGCGGATAGCACAGATACGCAGTATTTT.

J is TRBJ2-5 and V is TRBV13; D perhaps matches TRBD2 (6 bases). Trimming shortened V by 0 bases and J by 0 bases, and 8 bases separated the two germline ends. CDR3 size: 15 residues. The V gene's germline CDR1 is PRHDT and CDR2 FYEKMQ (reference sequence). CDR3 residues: CASSLGWDYQETQYF. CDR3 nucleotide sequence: TGTGCCAGCAGCTTAGGCTGGGACTACCAAGAGACCCAGTACTTC.

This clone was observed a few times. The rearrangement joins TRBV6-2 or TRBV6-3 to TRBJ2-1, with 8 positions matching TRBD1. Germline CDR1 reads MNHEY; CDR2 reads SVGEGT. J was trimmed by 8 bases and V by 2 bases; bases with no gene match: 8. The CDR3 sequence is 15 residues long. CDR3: CASSYMKKTGDEQFF. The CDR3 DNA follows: TGTGCCAGCAGTTACATGAAGAAGACAGGGGATGAGCAGTTCTTC.

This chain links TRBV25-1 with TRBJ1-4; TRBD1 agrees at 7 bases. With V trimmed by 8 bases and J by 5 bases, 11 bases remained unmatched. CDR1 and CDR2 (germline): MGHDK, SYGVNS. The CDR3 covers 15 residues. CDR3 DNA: TGTGCCAGCCAGGGACAGTTTGGAGGGAATGAAAAACTGTTTTTT. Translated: CASQGQFGGNEKLFF.

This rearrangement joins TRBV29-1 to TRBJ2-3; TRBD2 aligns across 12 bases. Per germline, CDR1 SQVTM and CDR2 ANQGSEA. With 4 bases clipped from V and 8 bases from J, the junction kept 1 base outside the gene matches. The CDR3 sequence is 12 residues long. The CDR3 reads CSVGLAGATQYF. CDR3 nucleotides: TGCAGCGTTGGACTAGCGGGAGCTACGCAGTATTTT.

CDR3 nucleotide sequence: TGTGCCAGCAGACCTTGGCCCCTGGGGGGGTACAATGAGCAGTTCTTC. It codes for CASRPWPLGGYNEQFF. The chain recombines TRBV6-8 with TRBJ2-1; 7 positions match TRBD2. The germline V gene encodes CDR1 MNHGY and CDR2 SAAAGT. V lost 6 bases and J lost 4; bases outside the gene matches: 12. This CDR3 has 16 amino acids.

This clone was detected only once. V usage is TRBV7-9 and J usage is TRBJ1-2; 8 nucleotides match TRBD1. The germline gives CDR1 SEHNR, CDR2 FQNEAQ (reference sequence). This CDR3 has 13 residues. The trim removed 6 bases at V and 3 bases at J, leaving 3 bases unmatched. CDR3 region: CASSQTGDYGYTF. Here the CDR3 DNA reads TGTGCCAGCAGTCAGACAGGGGACTATGGCTACACCTTC.

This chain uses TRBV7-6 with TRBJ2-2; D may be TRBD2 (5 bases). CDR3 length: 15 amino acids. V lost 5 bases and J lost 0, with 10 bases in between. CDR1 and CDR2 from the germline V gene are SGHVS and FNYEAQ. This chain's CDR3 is CASSTRGTNTGELFF. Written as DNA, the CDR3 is TGTGCCAGCAGCACTCGGGGAACGAACACCGGGGAGCTGTTTTTT.

The DNA for the CDR3 is TGTGCCAGTAGTATGGGCCAGGGGGGTGAAGCTTTCTTT. It translates to CASSMGQGGEAFF. The chain uses TRBV19 and TRBJ1-1; 7 bases match TRBD1. The V segment lost 3 bases and the J segment 7 bases; nucleotides outside the gene matches: 5. The CDR3 runs 13 residues. Germline-derived CDR1 and CDR2 are LNHDA and SQIVND (reference sequence).

The CDR3 coding sequence is TGTGCCAGCAGGACCGGGCCCCTAGCCCATGAGCAGTTCTTC. This sequence encodes CASRTGPLAHEQFF. The V and J genes are TRBV9 and TRBJ2-1; tentatively, D is TRBD2 (5 bases). V gave up 5 bases and J gave up 8 bases, with 17 bases separating them. The CDR3 runs to 14 residues. CDR1 and CDR2 from the germline V gene are SGDLS and YYNGEE.

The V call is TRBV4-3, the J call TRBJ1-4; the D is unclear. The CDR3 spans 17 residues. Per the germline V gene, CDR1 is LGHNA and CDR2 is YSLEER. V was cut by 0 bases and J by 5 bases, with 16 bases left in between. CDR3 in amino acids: CASSQDLYVQINEKLFF. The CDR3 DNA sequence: TGCGCCAGCAGCCAAGATCTGTACGTCCAGATAAATGAAAAACTGTTTTTT.

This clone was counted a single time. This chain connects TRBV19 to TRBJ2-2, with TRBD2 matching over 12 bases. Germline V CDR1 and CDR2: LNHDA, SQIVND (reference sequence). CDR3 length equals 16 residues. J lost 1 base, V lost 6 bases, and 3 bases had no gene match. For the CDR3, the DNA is TGTGCCAGTAGAAAACTAGCGGGGGGGAACACCGGGGAGCTGTTTTTT. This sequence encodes CASRKLAGGNTGELFF.

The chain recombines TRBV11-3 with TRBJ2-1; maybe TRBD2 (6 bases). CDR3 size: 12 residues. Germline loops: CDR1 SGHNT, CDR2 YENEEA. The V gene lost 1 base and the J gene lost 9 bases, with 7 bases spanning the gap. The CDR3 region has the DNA TGTGCCAGCAGCTTAGTGGAGGGTGAGCAGTTCTTC. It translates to CASSLVEGEQFF.

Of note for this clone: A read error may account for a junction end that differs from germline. DNA for the CDR3: TGTGCCAGCACTTTAGGGGGGGTCCTGACTTTC. Its translation: CASTLGGVLTF. This chain uses TRBV28 with TRBJ2-6, with D perhaps being TRBD1 or TRBD2 (6 bases each). The CDR3 loop spans 11 amino acids. Germline V gene data show CDR1 as MDHEN and CDR2 as SYDVKM.

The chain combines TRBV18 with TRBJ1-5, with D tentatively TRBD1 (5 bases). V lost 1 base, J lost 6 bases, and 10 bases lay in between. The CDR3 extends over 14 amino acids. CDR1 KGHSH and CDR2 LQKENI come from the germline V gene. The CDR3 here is CASSPRQGGQPQHF. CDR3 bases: TGTGCCAGCTCACCACGGCAGGGCGGTCAGCCCCAGCATTTT.